The clone carrying this TCR beta chain has more than one count but fewer than ten. The record originates from a study of T cells in Graves' hyperthyroidism and ophthalmopathy. This CDR3 contains 15 residues. After removal of 0 bases from V and 5 bases from J, the junction contained 4 bases not matched to a gene. Germline V gives CDR1 SGDLS, CDR2 YYNGEE. Researchers took RNA transcripts and amplified the TCR beta CDR3 regions from them. HTBI primers drove first-round RT-PCR of the TCR CDR3. From the multiplex PCR reads, TCRdb called clonotypes with MiXCR, one entry per CDR3 protein. Of about 700,000 distinct CDR3 sequences in the sample, 14% were seen once.

This chain joins TRBV9 and TRBJ2-5; 10 nucleotides line up with TRBD2. The clonotype comes from a woman aged 18-29 years with Graves' hyperthyroidism. Sequencing was carried out using blood. The chain's CDR3 is CASSVDGAGGETQYF. CDR3 coding DNA: TGTGCCAGCAGCGTAGATGGAGCGGGAGGGGAGACCCAGTACTTC.